The 13 T cell receptor beta chains below were found in one sample sequenced in a study of shared T cell receptors in the human thymus. The assay was immunoSEQ multiplex PCR, and TCRdb's table has in-frame clones only and misses some. The sample consists of approximately 490,000 clones, around 78% of them appearing once. The same specimen was also included in a second study, on human thymus T cells.

Sequencing was performed on thymocytes. The origin of the receptors is a boy under two years old with a congenital heart defect.

This clone was seen once. This sequence joins TRBV7-6 and TRBJ1-5, with D perhaps matching TRBD1 (5 bases). Deletions cut 3 bases from V and 3 bases from J, with 12 bases between. Germline V gene data show CDR1 as SGHVS and CDR2 as FNYEAQ. The CDR3 totals 15 residues. The CDR3 nucleotides are TGTGCCAGCAGCTTGGGCGACAGTAACAATCAGCCCCAGCATTTT. Translating it yields CASSLGDSNNQPQHF.

The V call is TRBV5-1, the J call TRBJ2-1, with D tentatively TRBD2 (5 bases). Trimming removed 4 bases at V and 7 bases at J, with 18 bases between. CDR1 SGHRS and CDR2 YFSETQ come from the germline V gene. The CDR3 runs to 15 residues. The CDR3 is CASSRADPSGNEQFF. The CDR3 DNA reads TGCGCCAGCAGCCGGGCAGACCCTTCGGGGAATGAGCAGTTCTTC.

The chain joins TRBV15 to TRBJ2-1, with D possibly TRBD2 on 5 matching bases. Trimming removed 0 bases at V and 0 bases at J, with 12 bases between. CDR3 length: 17 amino acids. Germline CDR1 reads LNHNV; CDR2 reads YYDKDF (reference sequence). In nucleotides, the CDR3 is TGTGCCACCAGCAGAGAGTGGAGCGGAAGCTCCTACAATGAGCAGTTCTTC. Translated, it gives CATSREWSGSSYNEQFF.

The rearrangement uses TRBV6-7 and TRBJ2-7, with D possibly matching TRBD2 (6 bases). TRBV6-7 is reported as an ORF; its role is uncertain. CDR3 size: 15 residues. Between the trimmed V and J ends, which lost 0 bases and 4 bases, there was a span of 13 bases. The DNA for the CDR3 is TGTGCCAGCAGTTACTCCGACGGGAGAGGTTACGAGCAGTACTTC. Its translation is CASSYSDGRGYEQYF.

This clone has only one observation. The chain combines TRBV5-1 with TRBJ1-5, with 7 positions matching TRBD1. V dropped 0 bases and J dropped 9; count of bases not matched to a gene: 6. Per germline, CDR1 SGHRS and CDR2 YFSETQ. The CDR3 runs 14 residues. In nucleotides, the CDR3 is TGCGCCAGCAGCTTGGCGGCAGGGGGGAGGCCCCAGCATTTT. This sequence encodes CASSLAAGGRPQHF. Looking up the rest from reference TRBV5-1 and TRBJ1-5 gives the full variable domain: KAGVTQTPRYLIKTRGQQVTLSCSPISGHRSVSWYQQTPGQGLQFLFEYFSETQRNKGNFPGRFSGRQFSNSRSEMNVSTLELGDSALYLCASSLAAGGRPQHFGDGTRLSIL.

In this sample, this clone turned up once. This sequence joins TRBV30 and TRBJ2-3; possibly TRBD2 for D (5 bases). This CDR3 has 14 amino acids. The germline V gene encodes CDR1 GTSNPN and CDR2 SVGIG (reference sequence). Trimming stripped 0 bases from V and 1 base from J, with 8 bases between. CDR3 DNA: TGTGCCTGGAGTGTTTTAGCGCGCACAGATACGCAGTATTTT. This encodes CAWSVLARTDTQYF. Looking up the rest from reference TRBV30 and TRBJ2-3 gives the full variable domain: SQTIHQWPATLVQPVGSPLSLECTVEGTSNPNLYWYRQAAGRGLQLLFYSVGIGQISSEVPQNLSASRPQDRQFILSSKKLLLSDSGFYLCAWSVLARTDTQYFGPGTRLTVL.

This clone was recorded only once. The J gene is TRBJ1-5, the V gene TRBV6-5; D call uncertain. Germline V CDR1 and CDR2: MNHEY, SVGAGI. With 5 bases removed from V and 0 bases from J, the gap between germline ends came to 8 bases. There are 14 residues in the CDR3. The CDR3 here is CASSPHYSNQPQHF. The CDR3 DNA follows: TGTGCCAGCAGTCCTCACTATAGCAATCAGCCCCAGCATTTT.

J is TRBJ2-5 and V is TRBV4-3; TRBD2 agrees at 7 bases. The trim removed 0 bases at V and 2 bases at J, leaving 3 bases unmatched. The CDR3 runs 15 residues. CDR1 is LGHNA and CDR2 is YSLEER in the germline V gene. CDR3 in amino acids: CASSQEDSGQETQYF. DNA of the CDR3: TGCGCCAGCAGCCAAGAAGATAGCGGGCAAGAGACCCAGTACTTC.

CDR3 bases: TGTGCCAGCAGTGGAAGCGGGAGGGGTAGAGAGACCCAGTACTTC. This gives the protein CASSGSGRGRETQYF. J is TRBJ2-5 and V is TRBV2; 10 nucleotides line up with TRBD2. The CDR3 has 15 amino acids. The germline gives CDR1 SNHLY, CDR2 FYNNEI. V lost 4 bases to trimming and J lost 4 bases; unmatched junction nucleotides: 6.

V gene TRBV27 combines with J gene TRBJ2-7; D may be TRBD1 (6 bases). This CDR3 region has 11 residues. Germline V gene sequence: CDR1 MNHEY, CDR2 SMNVEV (reference sequence). Trimming removed 8 bases from V and 6 bases from J, with 11 bases in between. As DNA, the CDR3 is TGTGCCAGCGGGGACAACGCCGAGCAGTACTTC. This gives the protein CASGDNAEQYF.

The chain uses TRBV4-1 and TRBJ2-5; 12 bases map to TRBD2. This CDR3 spans 22 amino acids. Germline V lookup: CDR1 MGHRA, CDR2 YSYEKL. V shed 0 bases, J shed 2 bases, and the junction held 19 bases outside the gene matches. In DNA, the CDR3 is TGCGCCAGCAGCCAAGATGAGGGCTCCGGGCTAGCGGGAGGGTTACGGCAAGAGACCCAGTACTTC. It is translated as CASSQDEGSGLAGGLRQETQYF.

The chain links TRBV30 to TRBJ1-5; 7 bases line up with TRBD1. The germline gives CDR1 GTSNPN, CDR2 SVGIG (reference sequence). V was clipped by 5 bases and J by 9 bases; unmatched bases: 10. The CDR3 runs to 13 residues. CDR3 sequence: CAWADREVLPQHF. In nucleotides, the CDR3 is TGTGCCTGGGCCGACAGGGAGGTTCTGCCCCAGCATTTT.

The rearrangement uses TRBV4-3 and TRBJ1-4, with D possibly matching TRBD1 (5 bases). CDR1 and CDR2 (germline): LGHNA, YSLEER. The CDR3 runs 18 residues. V was cut by 0 bases and J by 8 bases, with 22 bases left in between. CDR3 in amino acids: CASSQERLQGREEEKLFF. CDR3 DNA sequence: TGCGCCAGCAGCCAAGAAAGGCTCCAGGGACGGGAGGAAGAAAAACTGTTTTTT.